A single sample gave rise to the 27 T cell receptor beta chains below, sequenced in a study of beta chain features in type 1 diabetes. All of the isolated RNA was reverse transcribed, so expressed TCRB transcripts were sequenced. Here immunoSEQ multiplex PCR was the method, and the copy in TCRdb shows in-frame clones only, minus some. The table includes under 400,000 clones, over 9.5% detected once. The source material was naive CD4+ T cells from blood. The receptors stem from a man between 18 and 29 years old in good health.

CDR3 bases: TGTGCCAGCAGTCCCGTGCTAGCGGGAGGGATGGAGACCCAGTACTTC. It codes for CASSPVLAGGMETQYF. The rearrangement joins TRBV28 to TRBJ2-5; 12 bases match TRBD2. Trimming took 5 bases from V and 5 from J; bases not matched to a gene: 9. Germline V lookup: CDR1 MDHEN, CDR2 SYDVKM. The CDR3 is made up of 16 amino acids.

V usage is TRBV18 and J usage is TRBJ2-5; D perhaps matches TRBD1 (5 bases). The germline V gene encodes CDR1 KGHSH and CDR2 LQKENI. This CDR3 has 15 amino acids. V lost 3 bases and J lost 2, with 13 bases in between. CDR3: CASSPMRQKQETQYF. CDR3 bases: TGTGCCAGCTCACCCATGAGACAGAAACAAGAGACCCAGTACTTC. Using reference TRBV18 and TRBJ2-5 for the parts outside the CDR3, the full variable domain is NAGVMQNPRHLVRRRGQEARLRCSPMKGHSHVYWYRQLPEEGLKFMVYLQKENIIDESGMPKERFSAEFPKEGPSILRIQQVVRGDSAAYFCASSPMRQKQETQYFGPGTRLLVL.

In its sample, this clone was seen a few times. This chain joins TRBV2 and TRBJ2-5, with TRBD2 matching 10 bases. The CDR3 contains 15 residues. Germline V gene sequence: CDR1 SNHLY, CDR2 FYNNEI. V was clipped by 5 bases and J by 2 bases; unmatched bases: 5. The chain's CDR3 is CASSSSGGHQETQYF. CDR3 DNA sequence: TGTGCCAGCAGTTCTAGCGGGGGTCATCAAGAGACCCAGTACTTC.

This clone showed up just a few times. This rearrangement joins TRBV5-4 to TRBJ2-2; the D gene is possibly TRBD2 (6 bases). V lost 2 bases, J lost 2 bases, and 16 bases lay in between. The CDR3 is 17 residues long. The germline gives CDR1 SGHNT, CDR2 YYREEE (reference sequence). As DNA, the CDR3 is TGTGCCAGCAGCTTTTCCATGAATAGCGGAAACACCGGGGAGCTGTTTTTT. Amino acid sequence: CASSFSMNSGNTGELFF.

This clone was picked up a small number of times. The chain carries TRBV2 and TRBJ2-3, with a tentative D call TRBD2 (7 bases). Trimming removed 9 bases from V and 14 bases from J, with 24 bases in between. Germline V CDR1 and CDR2: SNHLY, FYNNEI. The CDR3 has 13 residues. The CDR3 protein is CASLGGQRGARYF. The CDR3 DNA reads TGTGCCAGTCTAGGGGGGCAGCGGGGTGCGCGGTATTTT.

In its sample, this clone was seen a few times. The chain has TRBV7-2 and TRBJ2-3; 12 nucleotides align to TRBD2. The CDR3 runs to 15 residues. V trimming: 4 bases; J trimming: 4 bases; junction bases outside the gene matches: 3. The germline CDR1 and CDR2 sequences are SGHTA and FQGNSA. The CDR3 loop is CASSSRLAGADTQYF. In DNA, the CDR3 is TGTGCCAGCAGCTCTCGACTAGCGGGAGCAGATACGCAGTATTTT.

The J gene is TRBJ2-7, the V gene TRBV7-9; 8 positions match TRBD1. This CDR3 spans 13 amino acids. With V trimmed by 7 bases and J by 2 bases, 4 bases remained unmatched. CDR1 SEHNR and CDR2 FQNEAQ come from the germline V gene (reference sequence). The CDR3 sequence is CASNHRGTYEQYF. CDR3 nucleotides: TGTGCCAGCAACCACAGGGGGACCTACGAGCAGTACTTC.

This clone showed up just a few times. The V and J genes are TRBV28 and TRBJ2-7; no definite D call. The V end was cut by 4 bases, the J end by 0 bases, with 13 bases between. Germline V gene data show CDR1 as MDHEN and CDR2 as SYDVKM. The CDR3 runs 15 residues. CDR3 DNA: TGTGCCAGCAGTTCTAGTAGTCTCGGCTCCTACGAGCAGTACTTC. This encodes CASSSSSLGSYEQYF.

V gene TRBV7-9 combines with J gene TRBJ2-3, with D maybe TRBD2 (6 bases). CDR1 is SEHNR and CDR2 is FQNEAQ in the germline V gene (reference sequence). V lost 7 bases and J 0 bases, leaving 11 bases between the germline ends. This CDR3 has 14 amino acids. The CDR3 nucleotides are TGTGCCAGCACTCTGGGGACTAGCACAGATACGCAGTATTTT. This translates into CASTLGTSTDTQYF. Variable domain in full (rest from reference TRBV7-9 and TRBJ2-3): DTGVSQNPRHKITKRGQNVTFRCDPISEHNRLYWYRQTLGQGPEFLTYFQNEAQLEKSRLLSDRFSAERPKGSFSTLEIQRTEQGDSAMYLCASTLGTSTDTQYFGPGTRLTVL.

This clone was recorded a few times. The chain carries TRBV7-3 and TRBJ2-6; 8 nucleotides align to TRBD1. The V gene end was trimmed by 5 bases and the J gene end by 2 bases; junction bases not matched to a gene: 5. Germline V gene lookup returns CDR1 SGHTA and CDR2 FQGTGA. This CDR3 is built from 16 residues. CDR3 DNA sequence: TGTGCCAGCAGCCTACAGGGACAGGCTGGGGCCAACGTCCTGACTTTC. It encodes CASSLQGQAGANVLTF. Together with reference TRBV7-3 and TRBJ2-6, the CDR3 gives the full variable domain: GAGVSQTPSNKVTEKGKYVELRCDPISGHTALYWYRQSLGQGPEFLIYFQGTGAADDSGLPNDRFFAVRPEGSVSTLKIQRTERGDSAVYLCASSLQGQAGANVLTFGAGSRLTVL.

There are a few counts of this clone. The V call is TRBV18, the J call TRBJ1-2; 7 bases are shared with TRBD1. Germline trimming cut 3 bases from V and 8 bases from J; bases unmatched to any gene: 9. Germline CDR1 and CDR2: KGHSH and LQKENI. CDR3 length: 14 residues. CDR3: CASSPAGGGGGYTF. For the CDR3, the DNA is TGTGCCAGCTCACCTGCTGGAGGGGGCGGCGGCTACACCTTC.

The V call is TRBV10-3, the J call TRBJ2-6, with D maybe TRBD1 (6 bases). Trimming shortened V by 3 bases and J by 2 bases, and 14 bases separated the two germline ends. This CDR3 comprises 17 residues. Germline V gene sequence: CDR1 ENHRY, CDR2 SYGVKD. The CDR3 DNA reads TGTGCCATCAGTGAAGGGCAGGGGTTGCCTGGGGCCAACGTCCTGACTTTC. Translation: CAISEGQGLPGANVLTF.

This chain joins TRBV25-1 and TRBJ1-5; D is undetermined. Trimming took off 3 bases at V and 0 bases at J, with 6 bases between the two ends. The CDR3 runs to 14 residues. Germline loops: CDR1 MGHDK, CDR2 SYGVNS. CDR3 DNA sequence: TGTGCCAGCAGTGAGTACGGTAGCAATCAGCCCCAGCATTTT. Its protein product is CASSEYGSNQPQHF.

This chain joins TRBV4-3 and TRBJ2-2; TRBD2 might be the D (6 bases). Germline CDR1 reads LGHNA; CDR2 reads YSLEER. This CDR3 has 15 residues. V dropped 2 bases and J dropped 5 bases, with 12 bases sitting between them. The CDR3 protein is CASSQWLAQTGELFF. CDR3 sequence (DNA): TGCGCCAGCAGCCAATGGCTAGCGCAAACCGGGGAGCTGTTTTTT.

This sequence joins TRBV5-1 and TRBJ1-4; a possible D gene is TRBD1 (6 bases). Germline V gene lookup returns CDR1 SGHRS and CDR2 YFSETQ. V shed 4 bases and J shed 5 bases, with 18 bases lying between them. The CDR3 sequence is 16 residues long. The CDR3 is CASSLGPGTPNEKLFF. Written as DNA, the CDR3 is TGCGCCAGCAGCCTTGGACCCGGGACACCGAATGAAAAACTGTTTTTT.

In its sample, this clone was seen a few times. This sequence joins TRBV6-5 and TRBJ2-1, with 10 bases aligning to TRBD1. This CDR3 is 15 amino acids long. V shed 5 bases and J 2 bases; nucleotides not matched to a gene: 3. Germline CDR1 MNHEY, CDR2 SVGAGI. The CDR3 loop reads CASSGQGVAYNEQFF. The CDR3 DNA reads as TGTGCCAGCAGTGGACAGGGGGTCGCCTACAATGAGCAGTTCTTC.

This CDR3 reads CASRGRPGANVLTF. CDR3 sequence (DNA): TGTGCCAGCAGGGGGAGGCCTGGGGCCAACGTCCTGACTTTC. The V call is TRBV27, the J call TRBJ2-6; D perhaps matches TRBD2 (6 bases). Germline V CDR1 and CDR2: MNHEY, SMNVEV (reference sequence). The germline V and J ends were trimmed by 6 bases and 2 bases, with 8 bases remaining between them. This CDR3 region has 14 residues.

In its sample, this clone was seen a few times. The genes are TRBV4-1 and TRBJ1-1; D gene unclear. This CDR3 has 15 amino acids. V dropped 1 base and J dropped 1 base, with 10 bases sitting between them. CDR1 MGHRA and CDR2 YSYEKL come from the germline V gene. As DNA, the CDR3 is TGCGCCAGCAGCCAAGGCAGGCTCGGGAACACTGAAGCTTTCTTT. It translates to CASSQGRLGNTEAFF.

The genes are TRBV28 and TRBJ1-4; 9 nucleotides line up with TRBD1. CDR1 is MDHEN, CDR2 SYDVKM, per germline. The CDR3 totals 14 residues. V gave up 2 bases and J gave up 8 bases; unmatched junction bases: 3. For the CDR3, the DNA is TGTGCCAGCAGTTTAGGACAGGGGAAAGAAAAACTGTTTTTT. It yields the protein CASSLGQGKEKLFF.

This clone was recorded a few times. The rearrangement joins TRBV9 to TRBJ2-1; 15 nucleotides align to TRBD2. Looked up from germline, CDR1 is SGDLS and CDR2 is YYNGEE. The CDR3 spans 17 residues. The J segment lost 7 bases and the V segment lost 4 bases, leaving 9 bases of the junction unmatched. This CDR3 is CASSTGLAGGLWNEQFF. The CDR3 DNA sequence: TGTGCCAGCAGCACCGGACTAGCGGGAGGGTTGTGGAATGAGCAGTTCTTC.

This clone was seen more than once but under ten times. The chain has TRBV2 and TRBJ1-5; a possible D gene is TRBD1 (6 bases). The CDR3 has 13 residues. The ends were cut back, 5 bases at V and 7 bases at J, with 12 bases in the middle. Germline V gene sequence: CDR1 SNHLY, CDR2 FYNNEI. In DNA form, the CDR3 reads TGTGCCAGCAGTCGGGGGGGCCAGCAGCCCCAGCATTTT. Translation: CASSRGGQQPQHF.

Details on this clone: Other nucleotide sequences from this sample produce the same CDR3. The chain carries TRBV30 and TRBJ2-2; no definite D call. The CDR3 has 13 amino acids. The V end was cut by 0 bases, the J end by 5 bases, with 7 bases between. CDR1 is GTSNPN and CDR2 is SVGIG in the germline V gene (reference sequence). The CDR3, as DNA: TGTGCCTGGAGTGTTTTAGCTACCGGGGAGCTGTTTTTT. It specifies CAWSVLATGELFF.

The chain couples TRBV14 to TRBJ2-3; the D gene is possibly TRBD1 (6 bases). V was cut by 3 bases and J by 5 bases, with 15 bases left in between. The CDR3 runs 15 residues. Germline V gene lookup returns CDR1 SGHDN and CDR2 FVKESK. The CDR3 nucleotides are TGTGCCAGCAGCCAGTTTGCAGGGGTCGGAGATACGCAGTATTTT. This encodes CASSQFAGVGDTQYF.

Turning to this clone: The sample has other DNA sequences that encode this CDR3 too. The chain joins TRBV9 to TRBJ2-1, with D perhaps matching TRBD2 (6 bases). Germline CDR1 reads SGDLS; CDR2 reads YYNGEE. V lost 0 bases and J lost 1, with 8 bases in between. This CDR3 spans 15 amino acids. The CDR3 sequence: CASSVGAGSYNEQFF. In DNA, the CDR3 is TGTGCCAGCAGCGTAGGCGCGGGATCCTACAATGAGCAGTTCTTC.

The sample holds a few counts of this clone. The chain is built from TRBV5-1 and TRBJ2-3; 8 nucleotides agree with TRBD1. Germline V gives CDR1 SGHRS, CDR2 YFSETQ. This CDR3 spans 15 amino acids. With V trimmed by 3 bases and J by 2 bases, 5 bases remained unmatched. The DNA for the CDR3 is TGCGCCAGCAGCTCAAGGACAGGGCACACAGATACGCAGTATTTT. This gives the protein CASSSRTGHTDTQYF.

This clone has more than one count but fewer than ten. J is TRBJ1-1 and V is TRBV9; 7 bases align to TRBD1. The V gene's germline CDR1 is SGDLS and CDR2 YYNGEE. This CDR3 contains 14 residues. J gave up 6 bases and V 4 bases, and 9 bases lay outside the gene matches. CDR3 sequence (DNA): TGTGCCAGCAGCTCCGTAACAGGGGAAGCTGAAGCTTTCTTT. It specifies CASSSVTGEAEAFF.

There are a few counts of this clone. The chain couples TRBV19 to TRBJ1-5; 8 nucleotides align to TRBD1. CDR1 LNHDA and CDR2 SQIVND come from the germline V gene (reference sequence). Trimming removed 3 bases from V and 6 bases from J; junction bases left unmatched: 7. CDR3 length: 15 residues. The CDR3 loop reads CASSMEAGGRQPQHF. CDR3 nucleotides: TGTGCCAGTAGTATGGAGGCAGGGGGCCGTCAGCCCCAGCATTTT.